This T cell receptor (beta chain) was recorded in a study of PD-1 blockade in mismatch repair-deficient tumors. Clones were read by immunoSEQ multiplex PCR, and TCRdb kept only the in-frame ones, dropping some. The sample has some 120,000 clones; about 88% are singletons. CDR1 and CDR2 from the germline V gene are MNHNS and SASEGT. This CDR3 spans 15 amino acids. Trimming cost V 1 base and J 2 bases, with 9 bases left between them. The sequence derives from an adult with mismatch repair-deficient cancer. The chain joins TRBV6-1 to TRBJ2-1; a weak D match, TRBD1 (6 bases). This sample comprised peripheral blood, obtained 44 weeks after starting pembrolizumab. This chain's CDR3 is CASSEDRVTYNEQFF. The CDR3 DNA reads TGTGCCAGCAGTGAAGACAGGGTGACCTACAATGAGCAGTTCTTC.